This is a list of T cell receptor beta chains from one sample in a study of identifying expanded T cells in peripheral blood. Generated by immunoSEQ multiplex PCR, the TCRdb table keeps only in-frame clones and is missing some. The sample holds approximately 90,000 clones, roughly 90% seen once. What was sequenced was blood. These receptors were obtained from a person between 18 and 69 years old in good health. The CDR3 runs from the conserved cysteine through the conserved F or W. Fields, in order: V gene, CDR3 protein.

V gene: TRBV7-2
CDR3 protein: CASSLVGGGTGELFF

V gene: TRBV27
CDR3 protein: CASSFRGFGQPQHF

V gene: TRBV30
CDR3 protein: CAWNSWGEEKLFF

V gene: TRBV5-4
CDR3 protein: CASSLGRGGRTDTQYF

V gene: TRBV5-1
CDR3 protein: CASSLEGSYNSPLHF

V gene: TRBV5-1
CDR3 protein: CASSLAGDSQLAKNIQYF

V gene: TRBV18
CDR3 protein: CASSPGTSGTVSSYEQYF

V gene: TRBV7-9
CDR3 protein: CASSLGDSPLSNQPQHF

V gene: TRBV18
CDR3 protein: CYPPTGRQNTEAFF

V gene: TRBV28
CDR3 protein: CASSRLGGNQPQHF

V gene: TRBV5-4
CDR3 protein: CASSLARREEGTDTQYF

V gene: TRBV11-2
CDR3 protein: CASSALAGRGNEQFF

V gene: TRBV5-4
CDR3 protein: CASSGAGLYNEQFF

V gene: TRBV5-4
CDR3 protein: CASTVRLAGVSDTQYF

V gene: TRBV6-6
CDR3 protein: CASSYSHGLNEKLFF

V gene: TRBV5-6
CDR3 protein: CASSLDPGVRSSYEQYF

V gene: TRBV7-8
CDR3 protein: CASSLDGQDYQPQHF

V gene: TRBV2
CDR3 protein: CASSPGSLGQPQHF

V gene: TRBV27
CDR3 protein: CASSLDRGATEAFF

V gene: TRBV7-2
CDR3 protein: CASRRTASVFTEAFF

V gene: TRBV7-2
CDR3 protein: CASSSLDGEPQHF

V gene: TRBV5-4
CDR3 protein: CASSLWEGEQFF

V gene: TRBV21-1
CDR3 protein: CASSKVGLNTEAFF

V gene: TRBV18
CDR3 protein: CASSPIRTGGLGYEQYF

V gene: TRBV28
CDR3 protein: CASSLTGDQPQHF

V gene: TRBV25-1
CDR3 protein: CASSEYPFPGAYNEQFF

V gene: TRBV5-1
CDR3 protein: CASSFSPSGTGSYEQYF

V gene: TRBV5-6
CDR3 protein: CASSLSGETQYF

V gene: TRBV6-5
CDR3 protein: CASSRGTGNQPQHF

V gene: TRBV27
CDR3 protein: CASRRGRLNEKLFF

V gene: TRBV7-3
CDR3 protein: CASTQDRWDTEAFF

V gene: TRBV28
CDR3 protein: CASTPRAGGYNEQFF

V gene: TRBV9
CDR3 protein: CASSGGADTQYF

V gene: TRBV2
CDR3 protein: CASRGGANQETQYF

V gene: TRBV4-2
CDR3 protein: CASSQFSSTDTQYF

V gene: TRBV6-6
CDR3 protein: CASRDRGIGELFF

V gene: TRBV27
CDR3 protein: CASSYIYEGYEQYF

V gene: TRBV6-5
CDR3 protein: CASSYSRDRDEQYF

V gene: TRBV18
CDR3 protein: CASSLLGGLAGSVNEQFF

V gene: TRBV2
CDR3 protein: CASSLGQGRGSPLHF

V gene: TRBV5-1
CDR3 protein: CASSFRPLTSGERITYEQYF

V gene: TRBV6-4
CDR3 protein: CASSDEGMAGELFF

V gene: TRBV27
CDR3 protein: CASRPTEAYEQYF

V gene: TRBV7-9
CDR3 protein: CASSPWTGRETQYF

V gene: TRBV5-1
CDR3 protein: CASSPGLAGGQVEQFF

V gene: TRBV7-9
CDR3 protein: CASSLDRRKLFF

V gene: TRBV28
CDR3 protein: CASSLPGLGSYEQYF

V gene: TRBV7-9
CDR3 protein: CASSLVSYEQYF

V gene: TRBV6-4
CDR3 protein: CASSDSGGTDTQYF

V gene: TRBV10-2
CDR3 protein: CASTPPTGPELDEQFF

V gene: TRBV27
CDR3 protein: CASSPGVNNQPQHF

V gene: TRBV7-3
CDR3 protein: CASSSRGTISNEQFF

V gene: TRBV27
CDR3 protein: CASSLYGRGELFF

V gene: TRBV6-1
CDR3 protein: CASSEEAGGPWEQYF

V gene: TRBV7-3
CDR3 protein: CASSLTTIQGQFF

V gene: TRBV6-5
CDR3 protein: CASSYSGPEFNSPLHF

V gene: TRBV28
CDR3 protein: CASSLAGGLNQPQHF